The 13 T cell receptor beta chains reported below all come from one sample, sequenced in a study of CD8+CD57+ T cells in acquired aplastic anemia. Genomic DNA was employed as the template in profiling TCR beta VDJ and CDR3. From the reads, TCRdb called clonotypes with MiXCR, one entry per CDR3 protein. This table has 150,000 to 200,000 distinct CDR3 sequences, roughly 47% appearing once. What was sequenced was sorted CD4+, CD8+, or CD8+CD57+ T cells (not recorded which) from PBMCs. Source of these receptors: a human donor in good health.

There are many counts of this clonotype. The rearrangement joins TRBV19 to TRBJ1-6; D uncertain. The CDR3 has 14 amino acids. Germline V CDR1 and CDR2: LNHDA, SQIVND (reference sequence). V was shortened by 7 bases and J by 5 bases, with 12 bases between the two germline ends. The DNA of the CDR3 is TGTGCCAGTACGCGGGGAAACAATAATTCACCCCTCCACTTT. It encodes CASTRGNNNSPLHF. The whole variable domain, filled in from reference TRBV19 and TRBJ1-6, reads DGGITQSPKYLFRKEGQNVTLSCEQNLNHDAMYWYRQDPGQGLRLIYYSQIVNDFQKGDIAEGYSVSREKKESFPLTVTSAQKNPTAFYLCASTRGNNNSPLHFGNGTRLTVT.

The chain joins TRBV2 to TRBJ2-5; the D is unclear. Germline V lookup: CDR1 SNHLY, CDR2 FYNNEI. The V end was cut by 7 bases, the J end by 5 bases, with 14 bases between. The CDR3 loop spans 13 amino acids. As DNA, the CDR3 is TGTGCCAGCACCCCTCCCACTGGGGAGACCCAGTACTTC. Translating it yields CASTPPTGETQYF.

This clonotype showed up just a few times. The genes are TRBV10-1 and TRBJ2-1; 9 nucleotides align to TRBD2. CDR3 length equals 16 residues. Germline-derived CDR1 and CDR2 are WNHNN and SYGVQD (reference sequence). Trimming removed 4 bases from V and 6 bases from J; junction bases left unmatched: 10. The DNA for the CDR3 is TGCGCCAGCAGTGGAAATAGCGGGAGCTTAGTCAATGAGCAGTTCTTC. Translated: CASSGNSGSLVNEQFF.

The rearrangement uses TRBV7-3 and TRBJ2-6, with D hard to call. CDR1 is SGHTA and CDR2 is FQGTGA in the germline V gene. V was clipped by 4 bases and J by 2 bases, with 6 bases between them. This CDR3 spans 14 amino acids. Written as DNA, the CDR3 is TGTGCCAGCAGCTCCGAACCTGGGGCCAACGTCCTGACTTTC. It specifies CASSSEPGANVLTF.

Details on this clonotype: Germline is not matched at one junction end, which may reflect a read error. J is TRBJ2-7 and V is TRBV5-4; possible D gene TRBD2, 5 bases. The CDR3 is 12 amino acids. Germline V gene data show CDR1 as SGHNT and CDR2 as YYREEE (reference sequence). CDR3 in DNA: TGTGCCAGCAGATTGGGAGTCTCCGAGCAGTACTTC. It specifies CASRLGVSEQYF.

At least ten counts were recorded for this clonotype. One junction end does not reproduce the germline sequence, and a read error may be involved. V is TRBV19 and J is TRBJ1-1; possible D gene TRBD1, 5 bases. Per the germline V gene, CDR1 is LNHDA and CDR2 is SQIVND (reference sequence). This CDR3 contains 14 residues. The CDR3 DNA is TGTGCCAGTAGAATAGGGGCAGGGTGGACTGAAGCTTTCTTT. This translates into CASRIGAGWTEAFF.

The chain carries TRBV24-1 and TRBJ2-7; D tentatively fits TRBD1 or TRBD2 (5 bases each). The germline gives CDR1 KGHDR, CDR2 SFDVKD. The CDR3 is made up of 17 amino acids. Trimming stripped 7 bases from V and 2 bases from J, with 23 bases between. In DNA, the CDR3 is TGTGCCACCAGCGGTGTCGCTCCCGGGACGGCGACCTACGAGCAGTACTTC. It yields the protein CATSGVAPGTATYEQYF.

This clonotype was seen at least ten times. The CDR3 protein is CASSLGLWETQYF. As DNA, the CDR3 is TGTGCCAGCAGCCTGGGACTCTGGGAGACCCAGTACTTC. V and J are TRBV6-1 and TRBJ2-5, with D perhaps matching TRBD2 (6 bases). From germline, CDR1 is MNHNS and CDR2 SASEGT. This CDR3 is built from 13 residues. V lost 6 bases and J lost 5, with 13 bases in between.

V gene TRBV10-3 combines with J gene TRBJ1-2; D is uncertain. V lost 2 bases and J lost 8, with 12 bases in between. The CDR3 consists of 13 residues. Germline V lookup: CDR1 ENHRY, CDR2 SYGVKD. The CDR3 region has the DNA TGTGCCATCAGTGAGAAAGAATTGGACGGCTACACCTTC. Translating it yields CAISEKELDGYTF.

To note about this clonotype: This sequence may be a read error, since a much larger clone differs from it by one base. This rearrangement joins TRBV9 to TRBJ1-1, with 8 positions matching TRBD1. The CDR3 has 16 amino acids. The germline CDR1 and CDR2 sequences are SGDLS and YYNGEE. CDR3 DNA: TGTGCCAGCAGCCCCCGGACAGGGACCTTGAACACTAAAGCTTTCTTT. Amino acid sequence: CASSPRTGTLNTKAFF. Variable domain in full (rest from reference TRBV9 and TRBJ1-1): DSGVTQTPKHLITATGQRVTLRCSPRSGDLSVYWYQQSLDQGLQFLIQYYNGEERAKGNILERFSAQQFPDLHSELNLSSLELGDSALYFCASSPRTGTLNTKAFFGQGTRLTVV.

This chain links TRBV5-6 with TRBJ1-5, with a possible D match to TRBD1 (5 bases). The germline V and J ends were trimmed by 0 bases and 0 bases, with 13 bases remaining between them. CDR1 and CDR2 from the germline V gene are SGHDT and YYEEEE. This CDR3 has 17 residues. CDR3 protein: CASSLGPGPYSNQPQHF. CDR3 nucleotide sequence: TGTGCCAGCAGCTTGGGCCCAGGGCCCTATAGCAATCAGCCCCAGCATTTT. The full variable domain, with the rest looked up from reference TRBV5-6 and TRBJ1-5, is DAGVTQSPTHLIKTRGQQVTLRCSPKSGHDTVSWYQQALGQGPQFIFQYYEEEERQRGNFPDRFSGHQFPNYSSELNVNALLLGDSALYLCASSLGPGPYSNQPQHFGDGTRLSIL.

This clonotype was seen ten or more times. The V and J genes are TRBV19 and TRBJ2-1; 9 bases map to TRBD1. CDR3 size: 17 residues. The V gene end was trimmed by 9 bases and the J gene end by 5 bases; junction bases not matched to a gene: 17. Per germline, CDR1 LNHDA and CDR2 SQIVND (reference sequence). The CDR3 nucleotides are TGTGCCAGCACAGCACTCGCCGGGACAGGGTATCACAATGAGCAGTTCTTC. The encoded protein is CASTALAGTGYHNEQFF.

This clonotype was observed a few times. This chain joins TRBV15 and TRBJ2-7, with D tentatively TRBD2 (5 bases). The V end was cut by 3 bases, the J end by 2 bases, with 11 bases between. Germline CDR1 is LNHNV and CDR2 is YYDKDF (reference sequence). This CDR3 spans 14 amino acids. Here the CDR3 DNA reads TGTGCCACCAGCAGTCTCGGACTGGCCTACGAGCAGTACTTC. This sequence encodes CATSSLGLAYEQYF.